The rows below give T cell receptor beta chains drawn from one sample of a study of CD8+CD57+ T cells in acquired aplastic anemia. MiXCR, run by TCRdb on the reads, gives a single entry per CDR3 protein. The repertoire holds more than 150,000 distinct CDR3 sequences, with about 44% as singletons. Sequenced sample: sorted CD4+, CD8+, or CD8+CD57+ T cells (not recorded which) from PBMCs. Every receptor here comes from a human donor with aplastic anemia. The CDR3 runs from the conserved cysteine through the conserved F or W. The D gene is left open where the match is weak. Size tells how often a clone was seen (once, few, many) or the class of an expanded clone, and some rows leave it out.

>NA|TRBJ1-2|TRBV11-3|13|few
CASSLSTAHGYTF
TGTGCCAGCAGCTTATCCACAGCGCATGGCTACACCTTC
>NA|TRBJ2-3|TRBV4-2|12|many
CASSYLSDTQYF
TGTGCCAGCAGCTACCTTTCAGATACGCAGTATTTT
>NA|TRBJ1-1|TRBV25-1|14|few
CASSQAQEKTEAFF
TGTGCCAGCAGTCAGGCCCAGGAGAAGACTGAAGCTTTCTTT
>NA|TRBJ1-1|TRBV28|14|few
CASMSRFMNTEAFF
TGTGCCAGCATGTCTCGCTTTATGAACACTGAAGCTTTCTTT
>NA|TRBJ1-5|TRBV24-1|14|NA
CATSAGDSNQPQHF
TGTGCCACCAGTGCCGGGGACAGCAATCAGCCCCAGCATTTT
>NA|TRBJ1-5|TRBV18|13|few
CASSPEQHQPQHF
TGTGCCAGCTCACCAGAACAGCATCAGCCCCAGCATTTT
>TRBD1|TRBJ2-3|TRBV20-1|15|many
CSARSEQGNTDTQYF
TGCAGTGCTAGAAGTGAACAGGGGAACACAGATACGCAGTATTTT
>TRBD1|TRBJ2-7|TRBV2|14|NA
CASSGTGTDYEQYF
TGTGCCAGCAGTGGGACCGGGACAGACTACGAGCAGTACTTC
>NA|TRBJ2-5|TRBV7-2|14|NA
CASSLQRSGETQYF
TGTGCCAGCAGCTTGCAAAGATCTGGGGAGACCCAGTACTTC
>NA|TRBJ2-7|TRBV29-1|14|NA
CSVGGRGPTYEQYF
TGCAGCGTAGGTGGGCGAGGGCCGACCTACGAGCAGTACTTC
>NA|TRBJ2-3|TRBV5-1|15|many
CASSDPGGSTDTQYF
TGCGCCAGCAGCGATCCTGGCGGGAGCACAGATACGCAGTATTTT
>NA|TRBJ1-6|TRBV19|16|NA
CASSTVEDSYNSPLHF
TGTGCCAGTAGTACGGTGGAGGACTCCTATAATTCACCCCTCCACTTT
>TRBD1|TRBJ2-2|TRBV20-1|14|many
CSVPGQGFSGELFF
TGCAGTGTCCCGGGACAGGGGTTTTCCGGGGAGCTGTTTTTT
>TRBD2|TRBJ2-5|TRBV19|14|NA
CASSKSGGVKTQYF
TGTGCCAGTAGCAAAAGCGGGGGGGTAAAGACCCAGTACTTC
>NA|TRBJ2-7|TRBV6-1|15|many
CASSEFPGQIYEQYF
TGTGCCAGCAGTGAATTCCCTGGACAGATCTACGAGCAGTACTTC
>TRBD1|TRBJ1-6|TRBV7-2|19|NA
CASSLARWRRDRGVSPLHF
TGTGCCAGCAGCTTAGCGCGTTGGAGGAGAGACAGGGGAGTTTCACCCCTCCACTTT
>NA|TRBJ2-5|TRBV29-1|13|NA
CSVVGRALEAQYF
TGCAGCGTTGTGGGCAGGGCGCTCGAGGCCCAGTACTTC
>TRBD1|TRBJ1-1|TRBV19|14|NA
CASSIDRTGGWTFF
TGTGCCAGTAGTATAGATAGGACAGGGGGTTGGACTTTCTTT
>NA|TRBJ2-7|TRBV7-2|13|NA
CASSSKPAYEQYF
TGTGCCAGCAGCTCCAAGCCTGCCTACGAGCAGTACTTC
>TRBD1|TRBJ1-6|TRBV5-1|15|NA
CASSWGDRENSPLHF
TGCGCCAGCAGCTGGGGGGACAGGGAGAATTCACCCCTCCACTTT
>NA|TRBJ1-2|TRBV7-9|13|NA
CASSWRQTYGYTF
TGTGCCAGCAGCTGGAGGCAAACCTATGGCTACACCTTC
>NA|TRBJ1-1|TRBV7-8|14|NA
CASSPGRGGTEAFF
TGTGCCAGCAGCCCAGGCAGGGGCGGAACTGAAGCTTTCTTT